This TCR beta chain was sequenced for a study of T-cell memory formation after mild COVID-19. In the study overall: Largely donor-specific TCR clusters were found. Study-wide findings and caveats: Cross-reactive memory seemingly joined, as some responding clones were found in pre-infection memory.

TCRdb itself ran the 5' RACE reads through MiXCR, one entry per CDR3 protein. The sample contains under 450,000 distinct CDR3 sequences, about 22% of which appear only once. Germline loops: CDR1 MNHEY, CDR2 SVGEGT. The CDR3 has 17 amino acids. J lost 0 bases, V lost 5 bases, and 8 bases had no gene match. In regard to this clonotype: The target antigen is unknown.

This sequence joins TRBV6-2 or TRBV6-3 and TRBJ2-1; 9 bases align to TRBD1. Sequenced: PBMCs or a T cell subset sorted from them (not recorded which). This sequence originates from an adult woman who had mild COVID-19 (a few samples of this study predate the infection). Cell type and time point are not known. The CDR3 sequence is CASSNGTGRNSYNEQFF. The CDR3 bases are TGTGCCAGCAGTAATGGGACAGGGCGAAACTCCTACAATGAGCAGTTCTTC.